The sample holds a few counts of the clone carrying this T cell receptor beta chain. No antigen is known for it. The V segment lost 4 bases and the J segment 5 bases; nucleotides outside the gene matches: 8. CDR3 length equals 15 residues. Germline V CDR1 and CDR2: SGHDT, YYEEEE. The data belong to a study of blood T cells in healthy people across ages. Study summary: About one barcoded beta molecule per two T cells was captured by template switching.

The study, taken as a whole, reports: Researchers deemed the diversity estimates from one million T cells underestimates. CMV status of donors was not determined, possibly confounding expanded clonotype changes.

Alongside a J-beta primer mix, a sample-barcoded 5' primer served in a second PCR lasting about 6 to 11 cycles. From each sample, at least 2.5 million paired-end reads containing CDR3 were obtained. TCRdb passed the 5' RACE reads through MiXCR, listing each CDR3 protein once. In the table there are some 1.1 million distinct CDR3 sequences, less than 45% of which are singletons. This TCR was sampled from a young man in good health. The specimen was blood. This rearrangement joins TRBV5-6 to TRBJ1-2; 10 bases fit TRBD1. Written as DNA, the CDR3 is TGTGCCAGCAGCCCCAGACAGGGGGCTTTTTATGGCTACACCTTC. Translating it yields CASSPRQGAFYGYTF.